One sample yielded the 21 T cell receptor beta chains listed below, sequenced in a study of cytomegalovirus exposure and HLA in healthy donors. Data came from immunoSEQ multiplex PCR; TCRdb stores just in-frame clones and leaves some out. The table records 240,000 or so clones, approximately 86% of them present only once. Sequences were obtained from PBMCs. Receptor source: a woman aged 25 to 45 in good health and CMV-seropositive.

The chain uses TRBV19 and TRBJ2-5; 9 bases align to TRBD1. The CDR3 covers 13 residues. With V trimmed by 5 bases and J by 5 bases, 3 bases remained unmatched. The germline V gene has CDR1 LNHDA and CDR2 SQIVND (reference sequence). CDR3 in amino acids: CASSRDRVETQYF. For the CDR3, the DNA is TGTGCCAGTAGTCGGGACAGGGTGGAGACCCAGTACTTC.

This clone was picked up one time. The chain links TRBV6-6 to TRBJ1-4, with a tentative D call TRBD1 (5 bases). The CDR3 runs 14 residues. Between the trimmed V and J ends, which lost 0 bases and 7 bases, there was a span of 9 bases. Germline V gives CDR1 MNHNY, CDR2 SVGAGI (reference sequence). CDR3 loop: CASSYSGGGEKLFF. The CDR3 DNA sequence: TGTGCCAGCAGTTACTCCGGGGGGGGTGAAAAACTGTTTTTT.

This rearrangement joins TRBV28 to TRBJ1-1; TRBD1 agrees at 12 bases. After removal of 5 bases from V and 8 bases from J, the junction contained 33 bases not matched to a gene. CDR1 is MDHEN, CDR2 SYDVKM, per germline. The CDR3 runs to 23 residues. CDR3 loop: CASSNSERNRGQGAGFRGGEAFF. In nucleotides, the CDR3 is TGTGCCAGCAGTAACAGTGAGAGAAACAGGGGACAGGGGGCCGGGTTTAGAGGGGGAGAAGCTTTCTTT.

The rearrangement links TRBV5-1 to TRBJ2-1, with TRBD2 matching 7 bases. Germline V gene lookup returns CDR1 SGHRS and CDR2 YFSETQ. The V gene end was trimmed by 4 bases and the J gene end by 2 bases; junction bases not matched to a gene: 12. The CDR3 is made up of 17 amino acids. CDR3 loop: CASSVEPGTITYNEQFF. CDR3 DNA: TGCGCCAGCAGCGTTGAACCGGGGACTATAACCTACAATGAGCAGTTCTTC.

The J gene is TRBJ2-7, the V gene TRBV15; 9 bases are a match to TRBD2. The CDR3 runs to 16 residues. The V gene's germline CDR1 is LNHNV and CDR2 YYDKDF (reference sequence). V lost 0 bases and J lost 5; bases outside the gene matches: 8. The CDR3 reads CATSRDISRTSDEQYF. The CDR3 coding sequence is TGTGCCACCAGCAGAGATATTTCACGGACTAGCGACGAGCAGTACTTC.

This clone has more than one count but fewer than ten. The chain carries TRBV23-1 and TRBJ2-3; D is uncertain. Being an ORF, TRBV23-1 has a function that is uncertain. The CDR3 has 11 residues. Trimming left V 8 bases short and J 5 bases short, with 8 bases between. CDR3 region: CASGQRDTQYF. The DNA for the CDR3 is TGCGCCAGCGGGCAAAGAGATACGCAGTATTTT.

The CDR3 reads CASSPGQGNTEAFF. The CDR3, as DNA: TGTGCCAGCAGCCCCGGACAGGGAAACACTGAAGCTTTCTTT. The rearrangement joins TRBV7-9 to TRBJ1-1; TRBD1 agrees at 8 bases. Per the germline V gene, CDR1 is SEHNR and CDR2 is FQNEAQ (reference sequence). CDR3 length equals 14 residues. V shed 5 bases and J 2 bases; nucleotides not matched to a gene: 4. The entire variable domain, with the rest obtained from reference TRBV7-9 and TRBJ1-1, is as follows: DTGVSQNPRHKITKRGQNVTFRCDPISEHNRLYWYRQTLGQGPEFLTYFQNEAQLEKSRLLSDRFSAERPKGSFSTLEIQRTEQGDSAMYLCASSPGQGNTEAFFGQGTRLTVV.

This sequence joins TRBV18 and TRBJ1-4; tentative D call: TRBD1 (5 bases). This CDR3 is 18 amino acids long. Per germline, CDR1 KGHSH and CDR2 LQKENI. Trimming left V 2 bases short and J 4 bases short, with 20 bases between. CDR3 nucleotide sequence: TGTGCCAGCTCACCATATAGGCAGCTCTCCGGGGGTAATGAAAAACTGTTTTTT. Its protein product is CASSPYRQLSGGNEKLFF.

The chain has TRBV18 and TRBJ2-7, with no clear D. V was clipped by 1 base and J by 7 bases, with 8 bases between them. Germline V CDR1 and CDR2: KGHSH, LQKENI. The CDR3 is made up of 12 amino acids. CDR3 DNA: TGTGCCAGCTCACCACGCGGTTCGGAGCAGTACTTC. Amino acid sequence: CASSPRGSEQYF.

The chain is built from TRBV27 and TRBJ2-1, with D possibly being TRBD1 (6 bases). The CDR3 spans 16 residues. CDR1 is MNHEY, CDR2 SMNVEV, per germline (reference sequence). Trimming took off 6 bases at V and 3 bases at J, with 18 bases between the two ends. CDR3 region: CASSLRQDVYYNEQFF. DNA of the CDR3: TGTGCCAGCAGCCTCCGACAGGATGTTTACTACAATGAGCAGTTCTTC.

CDR3 protein: CASSVTGLGNIQYF. In DNA, the CDR3 is TGTGCCAGCAGCGTCACAGGGTTGGGAAACATTCAGTACTTC. The chain is built from TRBV5-6 and TRBJ2-4; D possibly corresponds to TRBD1 (6 bases). CDR3 length: 14 amino acids. V gave up 4 bases and J gave up 6 bases, with 14 bases separating them. CDR1 is SGHDT, CDR2 YYEEEE, per germline. Filled out from reference TRBV5-6 and TRBJ2-4, the complete variable domain reads DAGVTQSPTHLIKTRGQQVTLRCSPKSGHDTVSWYQQALGQGPQFIFQYYEEEERQRGNFPDRFSGHQFPNYSSELNVNALLLGDSALYLCASSVTGLGNIQYFGAGTRLSVL.

The chain employs TRBV30 and TRBJ2-2; D perhaps matches TRBD1 (6 bases). The V gene lost 2 bases and the J gene lost 4 bases, with 11 bases spanning the gap. Germline V gene lookup returns CDR1 GTSNPN and CDR2 SVGIG (reference sequence). This CDR3 spans 14 amino acids. CDR3 region: CAWSPRTVTGELFF. In DNA, the CDR3 is TGTGCCTGGAGTCCACGGACAGTCACCGGGGAGCTGTTTTTT.

The chain uses TRBV6-5 and TRBJ2-1; perhaps TRBD1 as D (5 bases). This CDR3 has 14 residues. The V end lost 1 base, the J end lost 6 bases, and 10 bases lay between the germline ends. CDR1 MNHEY and CDR2 SVGAGI come from the germline V gene. DNA for the CDR3: TGTGCCAGCAGTTACTTGCAGGGAATCAATGAGCAGTTCTTC. Its protein is CASSYLQGINEQFF.

The table lists this clone with many counts. The chain carries TRBV15 and TRBJ1-2, with 11 bases lining up with TRBD1. The CDR3 has 14 residues. The J segment lost 4 bases and the V segment lost 4 bases, leaving 2 bases of the junction unmatched. The germline gives CDR1 LNHNV, CDR2 YYDKDF (reference sequence). CDR3 protein: CATSKGTGGYGYTF. DNA for the CDR3: TGTGCCACCAGCAAGGGGACAGGGGGCTATGGCTACACCTTC.

This clone has only a few counts. The V and J genes are TRBV5-1 and TRBJ1-1; possibly TRBD1 for D (6 bases). CDR3 size: 17 residues. V dropped 0 bases and J dropped 1 base, with 16 bases sitting between them. Germline V CDR1 and CDR2: SGHRS, YFSETQ. Written as DNA, the CDR3 is TGCGCCAGCAGCTTGGATGCGCAGGGGTCGGGGAACACTGAAGCTTTCTTT. Its translation is CASSLDAQGSGNTEAFF. Full variable domain (remainder filled in from reference TRBV5-1 and TRBJ1-1): KAGVTQTPRYLIKTRGQQVTLSCSPISGHRSVSWYQQTPGQGLQFLFEYFSETQRNKGNFPGRFSGRQFSNSRSEMNVSTLELGDSALYLCASSLDAQGSGNTEAFFGQGTRLTVV.

The chain recombines TRBV4-2 with TRBJ2-7; 8 nucleotides line up with TRBD2. V lost 0 bases to trimming and J lost 3 bases; unmatched junction nucleotides: 7. This CDR3 spans 16 amino acids. The germline gives CDR1 LGHNA, CDR2 YNFKEQ. This chain's CDR3 is CASSQDPRGRSYEQYF. In DNA form, the CDR3 reads TGTGCCAGCAGCCAAGATCCTCGCGGGAGGAGCTACGAGCAGTACTTC.

This clone has a handful of counts. The CDR3 sequence is CAWQGQGNTEAFF. The CDR3 DNA is TGTGCCTGGCAGGGACAGGGTAACACTGAAGCTTTCTTT. The V and J genes are TRBV30 and TRBJ1-1; 9 bases are shared with TRBD1. The CDR3 is 13 residues long. Germline loops: CDR1 GTSNPN, CDR2 SVGIG (reference sequence). The V segment lost 5 bases and the J segment 2 bases; nucleotides outside the gene matches: 3.

The J gene is TRBJ2-3, the V gene TRBV6-5; 10 bases fit TRBD1. Germline V gives CDR1 MNHEY, CDR2 SVGAGI. The ends lost 4 bases at V and 6 bases at J; junction bases unmatched: 10. The CDR3 covers 16 residues. DNA for the CDR3: TGTGCCAGCAGTTGGACAGGGGGGGCTCCGAGGGATACGCAGTATTTT. It translates to CASSWTGGAPRDTQYF.

The chain is built from TRBV29-1 and TRBJ1-5; tentatively, D is TRBD1 (5 bases). The CDR3 has 12 amino acids. V lost 6 bases, J lost 8 bases, and 14 bases lay in between. Germline lookup yields CDR1 SQVTM and CDR2 ANQGSEA. This CDR3 is CSVGLPGKPQHF. CDR3 nucleotides: TGCAGCGTGGGACTTCCGGGAAAGCCCCAGCATTTT.

This clone was picked up one time. This chain links TRBV29-1 with TRBJ2-5; 7 nucleotides align to TRBD1. The CDR3 is 14 residues long. V trimming: 7 bases; J trimming: 5 bases; junction bases outside the gene matches: 13. Germline V gives CDR1 SQVTM, CDR2 ANQGSEA. The DNA for the CDR3 is TGCAGCGAGCGAACTACAGGGGTTAGGGAGACCCAGTACTTC. Protein product: CSERTTGVRETQYF.

This chain links TRBV4-1 with TRBJ1-5; TRBD1 agrees at 8 bases. The J segment lost 5 bases and the V segment lost 4 bases, leaving 7 bases of the junction unmatched. The CDR3 has 15 residues. CDR1 is MGHRA and CDR2 is YSYEKL in the germline V gene. This CDR3 reads CASSRPGQVDQPQHF. Here the CDR3 DNA reads TGCGCCAGCAGCCGTCCGGGACAGGTAGATCAGCCCCAGCATTTT.